The 6 T cell receptor beta chains reported below all come from one sample, sequenced in a study of T cell changes during pregnancy in multiple sclerosis. The repertoire was sequenced with immunoSEQ multiplex PCR; TCRdb's copy has only in-frame clones and lacks some. The repertoire holds approximately 59,000 clones, with under 95% as singletons. The sample in question was peripheral blood, obtained in the third trimester of pregnancy. These receptors were taken from a female donor in good health, enrolled as a control in a pregnancy study.

The gene calls are TRBV19 and TRBJ1-1, with no clear D. Germline assignment: CDR1 LNHDA and CDR2 SQIVND (reference sequence). V was cut by 6 bases and J by 7 bases, with 15 bases left in between. CDR3 size: 13 residues. The chain's CDR3 is CASRDLNGLEAFF. The CDR3 DNA is TGTGCCAGTAGGGACTTAAATGGGCTTGAAGCTTTCTTT.

This chain links TRBV6-6 with TRBJ2-1; 10 nucleotides match TRBD2. CDR1 and CDR2 (germline): MNHNY, SVGAGI (reference sequence). CDR3 size: 15 residues. Trimming removed 5 bases from V and 7 bases from J; junction bases left unmatched: 8. The CDR3 loop reads CASSASGGAWNEQFF. The CDR3 DNA reads as TGTGCCAGCAGTGCCAGCGGGGGGGCTTGGAATGAGCAGTTCTTC.

The table lists this clone with a few counts. The V call is TRBV7-6, the J call TRBJ2-7; 8 nucleotides line up with TRBD1. After removal of 1 base from V and 3 bases from J, the junction contained 8 bases not matched to a gene. Germline CDR1 SGHVS, CDR2 FNYEAQ. This CDR3 is 16 amino acids long. The CDR3 DNA follows: TGTGCCAGCAGCTTAGGAACCTCGACAGGGGACTACGAGCAGTACTTC. Its translation: CASSLGTSTGDYEQYF.

The chain uses TRBV27 and TRBJ2-5; 14 bases align to TRBD2. The V gene's germline CDR1 is MNHEY and CDR2 SMNVEV (reference sequence). V gave up 4 bases and J gave up 5 bases; unmatched junction bases: 6. CDR3 length: 16 amino acids. The CDR3 sequence is CASSSRTSGRRETQYF. The CDR3 DNA follows: TGTGCCAGCAGTTCCCGGACTAGCGGGAGGCGGGAGACCCAGTACTTC.

The chain links TRBV18 to TRBJ1-2; 8 bases align to TRBD1. With V trimmed by 2 bases and J by 6 bases, 8 bases remained unmatched. The V gene's germline CDR1 is KGHSH and CDR2 LQKENI. The CDR3 extends over 15 amino acids. This CDR3 reads CASSPNGQGPDGYTF. CDR3 in DNA: TGTGCCAGCTCACCAAACGGACAGGGCCCGGATGGCTACACCTTC.

This chain joins TRBV15 and TRBJ2-7, with D possibly matching TRBD1 (5 bases). Between the trimmed V and J ends, which lost 1 base and 7 bases, there was a span of 17 bases. This CDR3 contains 15 residues. Germline lookup yields CDR1 LNHNV and CDR2 YYDKDF (reference sequence). The CDR3 protein is CATSRGFTDTMEQYF. As DNA, the CDR3 is TGTGCCACCAGCAGAGGATTTACGGACACCATGGAGCAGTACTTC.